A selection of T cell receptor beta chains follows, all from one sample in a study of shared clonotypes between healthy human individuals. The assay was immunoSEQ multiplex PCR, and TCRdb's table has in-frame clones only and misses some. The table includes more than 1,200,000 clones, approximately 98.5% detected once. Sequenced material: naive CD4+ T cells sorted from blood. These TCRs come from a man aged 25-40 years in good health. The conserved cysteine and the conserved F or W are not part of the CDR3 here. Each record gives: clone size, CDR3 length, V gene, CDR3 protein. Not every row has a clone size; where given, it reads once, few, many or a size class.

clone size: NA; CDR3 length: 15; V gene: TRBV5-1; CDR3 protein: ASSLGGRADSSYEQY
clone size: once; CDR3 length: 13; V gene: TRBV7-2; CDR3 protein: ASSEDWGNYNEQF
clone size: NA; CDR3 length: 15; V gene: TRBV18; CDR3 protein: ASSSRFLQGEGTEAF
clone size: NA; CDR3 length: 11; V gene: TRBV7-9; CDR3 protein: ASSPDSPAGYT
clone size: once; CDR3 length: 14; V gene: TRBV27; CDR3 protein: ASSLDGSWPNTEAF
clone size: NA; CDR3 length: 11; V gene: TRBV10-1; CDR3 protein: ASSGRGTDTQY
clone size: NA; CDR3 length: 12; V gene: TRBV13; CDR3 protein: ASKGLAGKETQY
clone size: NA; CDR3 length: 13; V gene: TRBV19; CDR3 protein: ASSIAGQGDYGYT
clone size: NA; CDR3 length: 11; V gene: TRBV18; CDR3 protein: ASSPPGAETQY
clone size: NA; CDR3 length: 12; V gene: TRBV28; CDR3 protein: ATYSLTNYNEQF
clone size: NA; CDR3 length: 12; V gene: TRBV10-3; CDR3 protein: AISLDRGPYEQY
clone size: once; CDR3 length: 12; V gene: TRBV5-1; CDR3 protein: ASSLALAVDTQY
clone size: few; CDR3 length: 14; V gene: TRBV28; CDR3 protein: ASSLIGGSVNTEAF
clone size: NA; CDR3 length: 17; V gene: TRBV7-4; CDR3 protein: ASSFSARRVQGESRPQH
clone size: once; CDR3 length: 15; V gene: TRBV7-9; CDR3 protein: ASSLPARTEYTDTQY
clone size: NA; CDR3 length: 14; V gene: TRBV11-3; CDR3 protein: ASSSPSGTLLYEQY
clone size: NA; CDR3 length: 11; V gene: TRBV7-7; CDR3 protein: ASSRLGTQEQY
clone size: NA; CDR3 length: 17; V gene: TRBV14; CDR3 protein: ASSQGDRGGSLLQETQY
clone size: NA; CDR3 length: 12; V gene: TRBV5-1; CDR3 protein: ASSPSYPQETQY
clone size: NA; CDR3 length: 12; V gene: TRBV18; CDR3 protein: ASSQLENTGELF
clone size: NA; CDR3 length: 12; V gene: TRBV6-1; CDR3 protein: ASSEGDHTGELF
clone size: NA; CDR3 length: 13; V gene: TRBV18; CDR3 protein: ASSSVLAGGGEQY
clone size: NA; CDR3 length: 13; V gene: TRBV15; CDR3 protein: ATSISPDRDYGYT
clone size: NA; CDR3 length: 12; V gene: TRBV29-1; CDR3 protein: SVLIEGFNEKLF
clone size: NA; CDR3 length: 11; V gene: TRBV7-9; CDR3 protein: ASSLAGGNQQF
clone size: once; CDR3 length: 16; V gene: TRBV18; CDR3 protein: ASSPLPGTAGSSYEQY
clone size: NA; CDR3 length: 8; V gene: TRBV20-1; CDR3 protein: SASIGTQY
clone size: NA; CDR3 length: 13; V gene: TRBV9; CDR3 protein: ASSDIAGTYNEQF
clone size: NA; CDR3 length: 12; V gene: TRBV9; CDR3 protein: ASSVANTGEKLF
clone size: NA; CDR3 length: 12; V gene: TRBV6-1; CDR3 protein: ASSETSGSDEQF
clone size: NA; CDR3 length: 12; V gene: TRBV5-5; CDR3 protein: ASSLVGGSYEQY
clone size: NA; CDR3 length: 14; V gene: TRBV6-6; CDR3 protein: ASSYSASGTQETQY
clone size: NA; CDR3 length: 11; V gene: TRBV27; CDR3 protein: ANPSGPKDEQF
clone size: NA; CDR3 length: 12; V gene: TRBV11-3; CDR3 protein: ASSPGPNQETQY
clone size: NA; CDR3 length: 12; V gene: TRBV6-5; CDR3 protein: ASSSSPGGYGYT
clone size: NA; CDR3 length: 18; V gene: TRBV28; CDR3 protein: ASRRWLGAGLAGVTGELF
clone size: NA; CDR3 length: 13; V gene: TRBV2; CDR3 protein: ASSGDRVLAEKLF
clone size: NA; CDR3 length: 17; V gene: TRBV7-9; CDR3 protein: ASSHPRGAYRREYNEQF
clone size: NA; CDR3 length: 12; V gene: TRBV5-6; CDR3 protein: ASRRDRLNYGYT
clone size: NA; CDR3 length: 12; V gene: TRBV7-9; CDR3 protein: ASSSTVYQETQY
clone size: once; CDR3 length: 13; V gene: TRBV28; CDR3 protein: ASRPWTASSYEQY
clone size: NA; CDR3 length: 10; V gene: TRBV16; CDR3 protein: ASSQWEGEAF
clone size: NA; CDR3 length: 11; V gene: TRBV11-2; CDR3 protein: ASSVEFLETQY
clone size: NA; CDR3 length: 12; V gene: TRBV6-1; CDR3 protein: ASSALGTGGEQY
clone size: NA; CDR3 length: 13; V gene: TRBV11-3; CDR3 protein: ASSQGQGANYEQY
clone size: NA; CDR3 length: 13; V gene: TRBV7-2; CDR3 protein: ASSQTSGRADTQY
clone size: NA; CDR3 length: 14; V gene: TRBV11-1; CDR3 protein: ASSPGQGLSSYEQY
clone size: NA; CDR3 length: 13; V gene: TRBV29-1; CDR3 protein: SVVDTGTRETEQF
clone size: NA; CDR3 length: 11; V gene: TRBV5-6; CDR3 protein: ASSLPGDYGYT
clone size: NA; CDR3 length: 13; V gene: TRBV6-5; CDR3 protein: ASSFVVTGRYGYT
clone size: NA; CDR3 length: 14; V gene: TRBV12-5; CDR3 protein: ASGLLLDRGNYGYT
clone size: NA; CDR3 length: 12; V gene: TRBV10-3; CDR3 protein: AISVSSNTGELF
clone size: once; CDR3 length: 16; V gene: TRBV5-4; CDR3 protein: ASSQGLAGAANTGELF
clone size: NA; CDR3 length: 13; V gene: TRBV11-2; CDR3 protein: ASSTGPFRTYEQY
clone size: NA; CDR3 length: 11; V gene: TRBV2; CDR3 protein: AGTGRVANEQY
clone size: NA; CDR3 length: 11; V gene: TRBV18; CDR3 protein: ASSPVQLDEQY
clone size: NA; CDR3 length: 12; V gene: TRBV5-1; CDR3 protein: ASNLGRGTDTQY